This T cell receptor beta chain was profiled in a study of Tregs in tolerant kidney transplant recipients. The study's findings and limits: Findings come from small patient numbers and require larger validation. Biological reproducibility was not directly addressed, but technical replication error appeared minimal. The most relevant donor-specific Treg TCRbeta repertoire apparently came from expansion with activated donor B cells.

With respect to this clone: Its specificity is not known.

Generated by immunoSEQ multiplex PCR, the TCRdb table keeps only in-frame clones and is missing some. The table includes tens of thousands of clones, 84% detected once. CD4+CD25+CD127- Tregs, CD4+CD25- non-Tregs, CD4 and CD8 cells were sorted. This TCR came from a human donor in good health. The sequenced sample consisted of CD4+ T cells from blood.

The chain's CDR3 is CASSYGGPQEEPQHF. DNA of the CDR3: TGTGCCAGCAGTTACGGCGGGCCCCAGGAGGAGCCCCAGCATTTT. The chain combines TRBV6-6 with TRBJ1-5; D not certain. Looked up from germline, CDR1 is MNHNY and CDR2 is SVGAGI (reference sequence). CDR3 size: 15 residues. V shed 2 bases and J shed 8 bases, with 16 bases lying between them.